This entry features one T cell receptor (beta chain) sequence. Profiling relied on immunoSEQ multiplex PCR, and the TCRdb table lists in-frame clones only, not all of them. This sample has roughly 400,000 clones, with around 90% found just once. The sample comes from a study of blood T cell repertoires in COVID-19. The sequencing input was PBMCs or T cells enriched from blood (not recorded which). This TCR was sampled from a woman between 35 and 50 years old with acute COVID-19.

The CDR3 DNA is TGCAGTGCTAGTCGCGGTGTCGGCAATCAGCCCCAGCATTTT. Its protein is CSASRGVGNQPQHF. This chain links TRBV20-1 with TRBJ1-5; D gene ambiguous. Between the trimmed V and J ends, which lost 3 bases and 2 bases, there was a span of 11 bases. The CDR3 loop spans 14 amino acids. CDR1 is DFQATT, CDR2 SNEGSKA, per germline (reference sequence).